This T cell receptor (beta chain) was obtained from a study of blood T cells in healthy people across ages. Findings and caveats of the study: Researchers report that TCR beta diversity correlated strongly with naive T cell percentage.

With 3 bases removed from V and 5 bases from J, the gap between germline ends came to 19 bases. Germline V CDR1 and CDR2: MGHDK, SYGVNS. This CDR3 has 16 amino acids. Isolating PBMCs gave at least 6 million of these cells per sample. Comment on this clonotype: Its antigen is not known.

The use of a sample-barcoded 5' primer and a J-beta primer mix characterized a second PCR of about 6 to 12 cycles. Researchers report that a template-switch adaptor with 12 random nucleotides tagged each cDNA molecule. TCRdb itself ran the 5' RACE reads through MiXCR, one entry per CDR3 protein. Among 780,000 or so distinct CDR3 sequences listed, about 61% were seen once. The rearrangement uses TRBV25-1 and TRBJ1-1; D possibly corresponds to TRBD1 (6 bases). This TCR was recovered from a man in his forties in good health. The sample consisted of blood. This CDR3 is CASSDFRGWGGTEAFF. Written as DNA, the CDR3 is TGTGCCAGCAGTGATTTCAGGGGATGGGGAGGGACTGAAGCTTTCTTT.